These T cell receptor beta chains were read from a single sample in a study of cytomegalovirus exposure and HLA in healthy donors. Clones were read by immunoSEQ multiplex PCR, and TCRdb kept only the in-frame ones, dropping some. This repertoire shows 180,000 or so clones, over 65% found once; its top ten account for roughly 1.6%. The sample comprised PBMCs. These TCRs come from a man aged 18 to 29 in good health and CMV-seronegative. The CDR3 runs from the conserved cysteine through the conserved F or W. D genes are given only for firm matches. Part of the rows lack a size; the others show once, few, many or a class for expanded clones.

>TRBJ2-7|TRBV7-9|-|-
TGTTCCAGCAGCTCGGGCAGGGACGAGCAGTACTTC
CSSSSGRDEQYF
>TRBJ2-7|TRBV16|TRBD2|-
TGTGCCAGCAGCCAAACCTTGGGACTAGCGGGAGCCGCCGGGGGGGAGCAGTACTTC
CASSQTLGLAGAAGGEQYF
>TRBJ2-7|TRBV5-6|-|-
TGTGCCAGCAGCTTGGCCACTGCCGAGCAGTACTTC
CASSLATAEQYF
>TRBJ2-4|TRBV4-1|TRBD2|-
TGCGCCAGCAGCCCCAGGGCCACCGCGGGAGACATTCAGTACTTC
CASSPRATAGDIQYF
>TRBJ2-5|TRBV5-6|TRBD2|-
TGTGCCAGCAGCTTCGGGACTAGCGGGAGGGCTAGGGAGACCCAGTACTTC
CASSFGTSGRARETQYF
>TRBJ2-7|TRBV7-3|TRBD2|once
TGTGCCAGCAGCCCCTCTAGCGGCTACGAGCAGTACTTC
CASSPSSGYEQYF
>TRBJ2-7|TRBV4-1|-|-
TGCGCCAGCAGCTACGGGGTTGGGCAGTACTTC
CASSYGVGQYF
>TRBJ2-5|TRBV7-3|-|-
TGTGCCAGCAGCCCGACAGCGTACCAAGAGACCCAGTACTTC
CASSPTAYQETQYF
>TRBJ1-1|TRBV2|-|few
TGTGCCATGCCGGGCGGGATTAACACTGAAGCTTTCTTT
CAMPGGINTEAFF
>TRBJ2-4|TRBV2|-|-
TGTGCCAGCAGTGAGACGCGAGCGGCCAAAAACATTCAGTACTTC
CASSETRAAKNIQYF